Below are 4 T cell receptor beta chains sequenced from a single sample in a study of T cell responses to AZD1222 COVID-19 vaccine. The repertoire was sequenced with immunoSEQ multiplex PCR; TCRdb's copy has only in-frame clones and lacks some. The sample includes some 200,000 clones, approximately 93% seen only once; the top ten take 0.9% to 1.1%. This specimen consisted of peripheral blood, obtained 28 days after the second AZD1222 dose. The receptors here all came from an adult who received the AZD1222 COVID-19 vaccine.

V is TRBV7-8 and J is TRBJ1-3; 7 bases are shared with TRBD1. CDR1 is SGHVS and CDR2 is FQNEAQ in the germline V gene. The V segment lost 5 bases and the J segment 4 bases; nucleotides outside the gene matches: 8. This CDR3 has 15 residues. The CDR3 nucleotides read TGTGCCAGCAGCCCTACAGGGGTAGGAGGAAACACCATATATTTT. The encoded protein is CASSPTGVGGNTIYF. The variable domain in full, completed from reference TRBV7-8 and TRBJ1-3, reads GAGVSQSPRYKVAKRGQDVALRCDPISGHVSLFWYQQALGQGPEFLTYFQNEAQLDKSGLPSDRFFAERPEGSVSTLKIQRTQQEDSAVYLCASSPTGVGGNTIYFGEGSWLTVV.

V gene TRBV7-9 combines with J gene TRBJ1-6; the D gene is possibly TRBD1 (6 bases). Per germline, CDR1 SEHNR and CDR2 FQNEAQ (reference sequence). The CDR3 has 12 residues. With 8 bases removed from V and 11 bases from J, the gap between germline ends came to 13 bases. The CDR3 DNA sequence: TGTGCCAGCCAGGGAGGGGGGGCACCCCTCCACTTT. It encodes CASQGGGAPLHF.

This clone was seen only once. The V call is TRBV6-5, the J call TRBJ2-7; D is possibly TRBD2 (6 bases). The CDR3 spans 14 residues. Germline CDR1 reads MNHEY; CDR2 reads SVGAGI. The V end lost 4 bases, the J end lost 3 bases, and 13 bases lay between the germline ends. The CDR3 spells CASSSGLRVYEQYF. CDR3 DNA: TGTGCCAGCAGTTCGGGACTCCGAGTCTACGAGCAGTACTTC.

The chain carries TRBV19 and TRBJ2-3, with unresolved D. Trimming removed 8 bases at V and 5 bases at J, with 11 bases between. The CDR3 is 12 residues long. Germline CDR1 reads LNHDA; CDR2 reads SQIVND (reference sequence). Here the CDR3 reads CASRLSGDTQYF. CDR3 coding DNA: TGTGCCAGTCGGCTGTCTGGAGATACGCAGTATTTT.